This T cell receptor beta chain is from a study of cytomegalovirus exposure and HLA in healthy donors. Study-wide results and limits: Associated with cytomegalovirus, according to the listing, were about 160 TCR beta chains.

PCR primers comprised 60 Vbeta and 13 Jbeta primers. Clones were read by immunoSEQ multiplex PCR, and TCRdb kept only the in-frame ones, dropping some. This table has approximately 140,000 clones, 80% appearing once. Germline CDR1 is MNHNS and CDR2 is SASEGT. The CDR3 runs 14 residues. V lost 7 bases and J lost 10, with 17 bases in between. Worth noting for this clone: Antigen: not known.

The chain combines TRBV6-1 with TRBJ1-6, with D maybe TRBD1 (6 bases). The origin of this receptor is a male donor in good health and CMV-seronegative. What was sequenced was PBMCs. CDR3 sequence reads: CASTQTGLRSPLHF. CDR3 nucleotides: TGTGCCAGCACCCAGACAGGCTTAAGATCACCCCTCCACTTT.